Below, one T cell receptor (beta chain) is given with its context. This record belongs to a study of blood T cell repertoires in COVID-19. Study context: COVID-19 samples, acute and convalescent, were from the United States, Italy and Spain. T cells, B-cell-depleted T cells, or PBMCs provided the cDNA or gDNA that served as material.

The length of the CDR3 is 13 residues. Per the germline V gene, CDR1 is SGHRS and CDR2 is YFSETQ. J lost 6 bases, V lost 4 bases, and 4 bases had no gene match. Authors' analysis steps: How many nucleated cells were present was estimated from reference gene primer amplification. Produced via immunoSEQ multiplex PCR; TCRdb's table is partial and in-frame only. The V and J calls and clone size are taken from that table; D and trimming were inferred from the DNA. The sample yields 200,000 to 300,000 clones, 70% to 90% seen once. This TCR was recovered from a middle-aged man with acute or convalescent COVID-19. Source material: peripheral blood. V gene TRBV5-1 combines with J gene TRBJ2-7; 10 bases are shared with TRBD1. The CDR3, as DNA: TGCGCCAGCAGCACCGGGGACAGGGGCGAGCAGTACTTC. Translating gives CASSTGDRGEQYF.